This TCR beta chain derives from a study of somatic mutations in cytotoxic T cells in rheumatoid arthritis. Measured with immunoSEQ multiplex PCR; TCRdb has only the in-frame clones, and not every one. The repertoire consists of about 14,000 clones, with around 74% occurring once and the leading ten covering roughly 15%. The receptor was isolated from an adult with rheumatoid arthritis. The sequencing input was CD8+ T cells sorted from blood.

The CDR3 nucleotides read TGTGCCAGCAGCTTGCCCCTAGACCGCTCCAGTGAGCAGTTCTTC. Its protein is CASSLPLDRSSEQFF. This chain joins TRBV5-5 and TRBJ2-1; no definite D call. The CDR3 loop spans 15 amino acids. Germline-derived CDR1 and CDR2 are SGHKS and YYEKEE (reference sequence). The V gene lost 1 base and the J gene lost 9 bases, with 17 bases spanning the gap.